This entry lists 28 T cell receptor beta chains sequenced from one sample in a study of blood T cells in healthy people across ages. Through a sample-barcoded 5' primer and a J-beta primer mix, a second PCR was run for roughly 6 to 12 cycles. Each CDR3 protein is one row after TCRdb ran MiXCR on the 5' RACE reads. The table records around 940,000 distinct CDR3 sequences, roughly half of them present only once. The specimen was blood. The source of these receptors is a woman between 55 and 75 years old in good health.

The V call is TRBV4-1, the J call TRBJ2-1; D possibly corresponds to TRBD2 (6 bases). CDR1 and CDR2 from the germline V gene are MGHRA and YSYEKL. CDR3 length equals 16 residues. V was cut by 1 base and J by 8 bases, with 18 bases left in between. CDR3 loop: CASSQAAGRLRDEQFF. In DNA form, the CDR3 reads TGCGCCAGCAGCCAAGCTGCGGGGCGTCTCCGGGATGAGCAGTTCTTC.

This sequence joins TRBV4-1 and TRBJ2-4; 11 nucleotides line up with TRBD2. V shed 1 base and J 13 bases; nucleotides not matched to a gene: 12. The germline V gene encodes CDR1 MGHRA and CDR2 YSYEKL. The CDR3 has 16 residues. This CDR3 is CASSQVLAGGSYGQYF. CDR3 in DNA: TGCGCCAGCAGCCAAGTATTAGCGGGAGGGTCCTACGGGCAGTACTTC.

This clonotype appeared a few times. The chain has TRBV7-9 and TRBJ2-6; D remains unclear. Trimming shortened V by 2 bases and J by 2 bases, and 10 bases separated the two germline ends. This CDR3 has 16 residues. Germline CDR1 is SEHNR and CDR2 is FQNEAQ (reference sequence). CDR3 DNA: TGTGCCAGCAGCTTATTTGTCTCCGCTGGGGCCAACGTCCTGACTTTC. Residues: CASSLFVSAGANVLTF.

CDR3: CASSPMTDGTQYF. CDR3 in DNA: TGTGCCAGCAGCCCGATGACTGATGGTACGCAGTATTTT. The chain links TRBV3-1 to TRBJ2-3; D is unresolved. V was cut by 4 bases and J by 8 bases, with 13 bases left in between. This CDR3 spans 13 amino acids. Germline assignment: CDR1 LGHDT and CDR2 YNNKEL (reference sequence).

V gene TRBV20-1 combines with J gene TRBJ2-4; the D gene is possibly TRBD1 (5 bases). The end of the DNA fits TRBJ2-7 better, so the J call may be wrong. Germline CDR1 reads DFQATT; CDR2 reads SNEGSKA (reference sequence). This CDR3 is built from 13 residues. For the CDR3, the DNA is TGCAGTGCTAGAGATGGGCAGGGCTACGAGCAGTACTTC. The encoded protein is CSARDGQGYEQYF.

The chain has TRBV12-3 or TRBV12-4 and TRBJ1-4; D may be TRBD1 (5 bases). Trimming pared 3 bases from V and 4 bases from J, leaving 15 bases between. The CDR3 has 16 amino acids. CDR3 sequence reads: CASSFRQPAYNEKLFF. CDR3 sequence (DNA): TGTGCCAGCAGTTTTCGACAGCCCGCCTATAATGAAAAACTGTTTTTT.

The chain recombines TRBV28 with TRBJ1-5; D remains unclear. V lost 5 bases, J lost 0 bases, and 14 bases lay in between. This CDR3 comprises 16 residues. Per the germline V gene, CDR1 is MDHEN and CDR2 is SYDVKM. CDR3 coding DNA: TGTGCCAGCAGTGACCTGGTTCTGTTTAGCAATCAGCCCCAGCATTTT. Encoded protein: CASSDLVLFSNQPQHF.

This clonotype was counted only a few times. For the CDR3, the DNA is TGTGCCAGCAAAGGGTCCGGCTTTCGTGAAAAACTGTTTTTT. Translated, it gives CASKGSGFREKLFF. The genes are TRBV7-9 and TRBJ1-4; D is undetermined. V lost 7 bases and J lost 7, with 16 bases in between. The CDR3 totals 14 residues. Germline V gives CDR1 SEHNR, CDR2 FQNEAQ (reference sequence).

The gene calls are TRBV20-1 and TRBJ2-3, with 7 bases lining up with TRBD2. After removal of 0 bases from V and 0 bases from J, the junction contained 6 bases not matched to a gene. The CDR3 sequence is 16 residues long. The V gene's germline CDR1 is DFQATT and CDR2 SNEGSKA (reference sequence). The CDR3 sequence: CSARDTSVSSTDTQYF. CDR3 coding DNA: TGCAGTGCTAGAGATACTAGCGTTTCTAGCACAGATACGCAGTATTTT.

The J gene is TRBJ2-6, the V gene TRBV7-9, with 9 bases fitting TRBD1. The CDR3 loop spans 18 amino acids. Looked up from germline, CDR1 is SEHNR and CDR2 is FQNEAQ (reference sequence). V was clipped by 3 bases and J by 1 base; unmatched bases: 7. The CDR3 DNA is TGTGCCAGCAGCTTTACCGGGACAGGGAGGTCTGGGGCCAACGTCCTGACTTTC. The encoded protein is CASSFTGTGRSGANVLTF. The full variable domain, its missing parts supplied by reference TRBV7-9 and TRBJ2-6, is DTGVSQNPRHKITKRGQNVTFRCDPISEHNRLYWYRQTLGQGPEFLTYFQNEAQLEKSRLLSDRFSAERPKGSFSTLEIQRTEQGDSAMYLCASSFTGTGRSGANVLTFGAGSRLTVL.

In regard to this clonotype: Since a much larger clone is just one base distant, this may be a read error. The gene calls are TRBV6-2 or TRBV6-3 and TRBJ2-4; maybe TRBD1 (6 bases). Germline V gene data show CDR1 as MNHEY and CDR2 as SVGEGT. V lost 5 bases to trimming and J lost 13 bases, with 15 bases between them. The CDR3 loop spans 12 amino acids. CDR3 sequence (DNA): TGTGCCAGCAGTCGTGACAGGACGGAGCAGTACTTC. The encoded protein is CASSRDRTEQYF.

The V and J genes are TRBV7-9 and TRBJ2-7, with D tentatively TRBD1 (6 bases). V was pared by 4 bases and J by 2 bases, with 18 bases between. The CDR3 runs to 16 residues. CDR1 SEHNR and CDR2 FQNEAQ come from the germline V gene (reference sequence). CDR3 sequence: CASSWTSGEITYEQYF. The CDR3 nucleotides are TGTGCCAGCAGCTGGACCTCAGGGGAGATCACCTACGAGCAGTACTTC.

This chain connects TRBV6-1 to TRBJ2-7, with D maybe TRBD1 (5 bases). This CDR3 has 15 amino acids. Germline V CDR1 and CDR2: MNHNS, SASEGT. Trimming left V 1 base short and J 2 bases short, with 12 bases between. The CDR3 reads CASSEGLDTAYEQYF. For the CDR3, the DNA is TGTGCCAGCAGTGAAGGGTTGGACACCGCCTACGAGCAGTACTTC.

The chain carries TRBV6-1 and TRBJ2-3; D is uncertain. The CDR3 sequence is 14 residues long. V lost 2 bases and J 2 bases, leaving 8 bases between the germline ends. CDR1 is MNHNS, CDR2 SASEGT, per germline. CDR3: CASSELTTTDTQYF. The CDR3 region has the DNA TGTGCCAGCAGTGAATTGACCACCACAGATACGCAGTATTTT.

The gene calls are TRBV10-1 and TRBJ2-7; D is perhaps TRBD2 (5 bases). The CDR3 spans 14 residues. V was pared by 5 bases and J by 1 base, with 12 bases between. Germline V gene data show CDR1 as WNHNN and CDR2 as SYGVQD (reference sequence). The CDR3 coding sequence is TGCGCCAGCAGTCCTGGACTGCGATCCTACGAGCAGTACTTC. Translation: CASSPGLRSYEQYF.

V usage is TRBV20-1 and J usage is TRBJ2-4; 9 bases agree with TRBD1. Unmatched junction bases numbered 10, after V lost 4 bases and J lost 0 bases. The CDR3 covers 17 residues. CDR1 and CDR2 from the germline V gene are DFQATT and SNEGSKA (reference sequence). CDR3 DNA: TGCAGTGCTAAATCCGGGACAGGGACTTTAGCCAAAAACATTCAGTACTTC. Its translation: CSAKSGTGTLAKNIQYF.

The rearrangement uses TRBV5-5 and TRBJ1-6, with D hard to call. Germline V gives CDR1 SGHKS, CDR2 YYEKEE (reference sequence). With 0 bases removed from V and 8 bases from J, the gap between germline ends came to 24 bases. This CDR3 region has 19 residues. CDR3 residues: CASSLDYRLLRSMDSPLHF. For the CDR3, the DNA is TGTGCCAGCAGCTTGGATTATCGGTTGTTGAGGTCAATGGATTCACCCCTCCACTTT.

Comment on this clonotype: Relative to the germline gene, one junction end is altered; a read error may explain this. The V call is TRBV6-6, the J call TRBJ2-7; unclear D gene. There are 14 residues in the CDR3. Germline V CDR1 and CDR2: MNHNY, SVGAGI (reference sequence). As DNA, the CDR3 is TGTGCCAGCAGACCCTCCCGGGCTTACTACGAGCGGTACTTC. As protein: CASRPSRAYYERYF.

The sample holds one count of this clonotype. V is TRBV5-1 and J is TRBJ2-3, with D perhaps TRBD1 or TRBD2 (5 bases each). Germline loops: CDR1 SGHRS, CDR2 YFSETQ. The V end lost 5 bases, the J end lost 2 bases, and 12 bases lay between the germline ends. This CDR3 has 14 residues. Written as DNA, the CDR3 is TGCGCCAGCAGGGGGACCTTCACCACAGATACGCAGTATTTT. It specifies CASRGTFTTDTQYF.

This clonotype was found many times. The chain carries TRBV29-1 and TRBJ2-5; D not resolved. The CDR3 contains 10 residues. Trimming removed 7 bases from V and 5 bases from J, with 8 bases in between. The germline V gene has CDR1 SQVTM and CDR2 ANQGSEA. DNA of the CDR3: TGCAGCGGCGAGAGGGAGACCCAGTACTTC. Its translation: CSGERETQYF.

The table lists this clonotype with a few counts. The genes are TRBV20-1 and TRBJ2-5; D is possibly TRBD2 (5 bases). This CDR3 spans 13 amino acids. V lost 8 bases and J 1 base, leaving 14 bases between the germline ends. Germline lookup yields CDR1 DFQATT and CDR2 SNEGSKA (reference sequence). CDR3 loop: CSPEGRPQETQYF. The CDR3 nucleotides are TGCAGTCCTGAGGGCAGACCCCAAGAGACCCAGTACTTC.

CDR3 in amino acids: CATWDSKKETQYF. The CDR3 coding sequence is TGTGCCACCTGGGACAGCAAAAAAGAGACCCAGTACTTC. The chain uses TRBV24-1 and TRBJ2-5; 7 bases agree with TRBD1. In germline, CDR1 is KGHDR, CDR2 SFDVKD. Unmatched junction bases numbered 6, after V lost 9 bases and J lost 3 bases. The CDR3 loop spans 13 amino acids.

In this sample, this clonotype turned up a few times. The chain recombines TRBV12-5 with TRBJ2-5; TRBD2 aligns across 10 bases. This CDR3 comprises 15 residues. The junction had 5 bases not matched to a gene; V was cut back by 1 base and J by 6 bases. The germline V gene encodes CDR1 LGHNT and CDR2 FRNRAP. The CDR3 nucleotides read TGTGCTAGTGGTTTGGGTGATAGCGGGAGGAAGACCCAGTACTTC. Amino acids: CASGLGDSGRKTQYF.

CDR3 in amino acids: CASSLSGGAAQYEQYF. The CDR3, as DNA: TGTGCCAGCAGCTTAAGTGGGGGCGCGGCACAATACGAGCAGTACTTC. This rearrangement joins TRBV7-2 to TRBJ2-7; perhaps TRBD1 as D (6 bases). The V end was cut by 2 bases, the J end by 4 bases, with 18 bases between. This CDR3 is 16 amino acids long. Germline V gives CDR1 SGHTA, CDR2 FQGNSA.

This clonotype was seen repeatedly, ten times or more. The chain carries TRBV7-2 and TRBJ2-7, with TRBD2 matching 7 bases. The CDR3 extends over 14 amino acids. Germline assignment: CDR1 SGHTA and CDR2 FQGNSA. Unmatched junction bases numbered 7, after V lost 4 bases and J lost 4 bases. CDR3 sequence: CASSSQGGSYEQYF. In nucleotides, the CDR3 is TGTGCCAGCAGCTCCCAGGGCGGGAGTTACGAGCAGTACTTC. Based on the CDR3 plus reference TRBV7-2 and TRBJ2-7, the full variable domain is GAGVSQSPSNKVTEKGKDVELRCDPISGHTALYWYRQSLGQGLEFLIYFQGNSAPDKSGLPSDRFSAERTGGSVSTLTIQRTQQEDSAVYLCASSSQGGSYEQYFGPGTRLTVT.

The gene calls are TRBV5-1 and TRBJ2-1; D is possibly TRBD2 (6 bases). Per germline, CDR1 SGHRS and CDR2 YFSETQ. The germline V and J ends were trimmed by 4 bases and 6 bases, with 17 bases remaining between them. The CDR3 consists of 15 residues. CDR3 residues: CASSLGRLAANEQFF. The CDR3 region has the DNA TGCGCCAGCAGCCTTGGGAGATTAGCGGCCAATGAGCAGTTCTTC.

The chain is built from TRBV28 and TRBJ2-3; D might be TRBD1 or TRBD2, each matching 5 bases. The germline CDR1 and CDR2 sequences are MDHEN and SYDVKM. The length of the CDR3 is 14 residues. V was shortened by 0 bases and J by 6 bases, with 10 bases between the two germline ends. Written as DNA, the CDR3 is TGTGCCAGCAGTTTATGGGGGGTCACGGATACGCAGTATTTT. Amino acid sequence: CASSLWGVTDTQYF.

In the case of this clonotype: A junction end diverges from the germline sequence, so it may reflect a read error. The V gene is TRBV7-2, the J gene TRBJ2-7; the D is unclear. The CDR3 contains 11 residues. The germline V gene has CDR1 SGHTA and CDR2 FQGNSA. Written as DNA, the CDR3 is TGTGTCAGCAGCTCCCACTACGAGCAGTACTTC. Protein product: CVSSSHYEQYF.